These 21 T cell receptor beta chains were all obtained from the same sample, sequenced in a study of post-analysis software for immune sequencing data. Study results and limitations: The study found TRBV5-6, TRBV5-1 and TRBV20-1 among several TRBV segments more frequent in patients than controls.

Libraries were made from TCR beta cDNA, and they carried unique molecular identifiers. Using its own MiXCR run on the PCR reads, TCRdb lists one record per CDR3 protein. Counted here are 450,000 to 650,000 distinct CDR3 sequences, about 44% occurring once; the ten biggest clones make up about 1.8%. These receptors' targets are unknown. The sample was blood. These receptors were obtained from a girl aged 5 to 17 with multiple sclerosis.

To note about this clonotype: Compared with germline, one end of the junction differs, possibly owing to a read error. The chain combines TRBV20-1 with TRBJ2-7, with a tentative D call TRBD2 (6 bases). CDR3 size: 17 residues. The V gene's germline CDR1 is DFQATT and CDR2 SNEGSKA (reference sequence). CDR3 sequence (DNA): TGCAGTGCTCGAGAGCCCGGCCTAGCGAGAGTCTCCTACGAGCAGTACTTC. It codes for CSAREPGLARVSYEQYF.

The CDR3 region is CASTPGFGDNEQFF. The CDR3 nucleotides read TGTGCCAGCACCCCGGGGTTTGGGGACAATGAGCAGTTCTTC. The chain couples TRBV12-3 or TRBV12-4 to TRBJ2-1; a weak D match, TRBD2 (5 bases). The CDR3 runs to 14 residues. V lost 7 bases to trimming and J lost 5 bases, with 15 bases between them.

The chain's CDR3 is CATSDLGVGNTQYF. The CDR3 DNA reads TGTGCCACCAGTGATTTAGGCGTGGGGAATACGCAGTATTTT. The genes are TRBV24-1 and TRBJ2-3, with D unresolved. V dropped 1 base and J dropped 7 bases, with 11 bases sitting between them. This CDR3 is 14 amino acids long. Per the germline V gene, CDR1 is KGHDR and CDR2 is SFDVKD.

The chain has TRBV20-1 and TRBJ1-6; D gene ambiguous. The V gene's germline CDR1 is DFQATT and CDR2 SNEGSKA (reference sequence). The CDR3 is 13 residues long. Between the trimmed V and J ends, which lost 0 bases and 10 bases, there was a span of 10 bases. CDR3 in amino acids: CSARDAGWSPLHF. The CDR3 region has the DNA TGCAGTGCTAGAGATGCCGGGTGGTCACCCCTCCACTTT.

This clonotype has just a few counts. This sequence joins TRBV4-2 and TRBJ2-7; TRBD2 might be the D (5 bases). With 4 bases removed from V and 1 base from J, the gap between germline ends came to 11 bases. Germline assignment: CDR1 LGHNA and CDR2 YNFKEQ. The length of the CDR3 is 14 residues. The CDR3 DNA follows: TGTGCCAGCAGCCCTCGTCGGGAATCCTACGAGCAGTACTTC. This sequence encodes CASSPRRESYEQYF.

The chain links TRBV6-5 to TRBJ2-7; weak D call: TRBD2 (6 bases). Trimming shortened V by 5 bases and J by 1 base, and 15 bases separated the two germline ends. This CDR3 comprises 15 residues. Germline loops: CDR1 MNHEY, CDR2 SVGAGI. The CDR3 coding sequence is TGTGCCAGCAGTAAGACTAGAACGGGTTCCTACGAGCAGTACTTC. Encoded protein: CASSKTRTGSYEQYF.

This clonotype has more than one count but fewer than ten. The chain carries TRBV29-1 and TRBJ1-2, with D hard to call. CDR3 size: 12 residues. Germline V CDR1 and CDR2: SQVTM, ANQGSEA. The germline V and J ends were trimmed by 4 bases and 5 bases, with 11 bases remaining between them. The CDR3 is CSVADGEYGYTF. CDR3 DNA: TGCAGCGTTGCGGACGGGGAATATGGCTACACCTTC.

The V and J genes are TRBV5-1 and TRBJ2-5, with TRBD2 matching over 10 bases. CDR3 length: 16 residues. Trimming at V came to 1 base and at J to 0 bases, leaving 3 bases not matched to a gene. In germline, CDR1 is SGHRS, CDR2 YFSETQ. The CDR3 loop is CASSLSLAGYQETQYF. The CDR3 nucleotides read TGCGCCAGCAGCTTGTCACTAGCGGGGTACCAAGAGACCCAGTACTTC.

This chain joins TRBV12-3 or TRBV12-4 and TRBJ2-1, with a tentative D call TRBD2 (6 bases). V was shortened by 1 base and J by 1 base, with 14 bases between the two germline ends. The CDR3 contains 17 residues. The CDR3 sequence is CASSLGVGRISYNEQFF. For the CDR3, the DNA is TGTGCCAGCAGTTTAGGGGTAGGGAGGATATCCTACAATGAGCAGTTCTTC.

This chain joins TRBV10-3 and TRBJ2-3; D is ambiguous. Germline V gene sequence: CDR1 ENHRY, CDR2 SYGVKD. The CDR3 spans 14 residues. V lost 10 bases, J lost 4 bases, and 18 bases lay in between. The DNA for the CDR3 is TGTGCCACCTCAGGCGGAACTGTCCCAGATACGCAGTATTTT. It translates to CATSGGTVPDTQYF.

V and J are TRBV5-1 and TRBJ2-5, with 10 bases that match TRBD2. Germline lookup yields CDR1 SGHRS and CDR2 YFSETQ. This CDR3 is 15 amino acids long. Trimming removed 6 bases from V and 4 bases from J; junction bases left unmatched: 9. The CDR3 nucleotides read TGCGCCAGCACCGAAGCGGGAGGGCCGGTAGAGACCCAGTACTTC. It yields the protein CASTEAGGPVETQYF.

The rearrangement links TRBV29-1 to TRBJ1-2, with D maybe TRBD1 (5 bases). CDR3 size: 11 residues. V shed 4 bases and J shed 7 bases, with 10 bases lying between them. Germline CDR1 SQVTM, CDR2 ANQGSEA. For the CDR3, the DNA is TGCAGCGTTGGGTACGGGACTGGCTACACCTTC. Amino acid sequence: CSVGYGTGYTF.

This clonotype was counted between two and nine times. CDR3 loop: CASSFQGGKLFF. The CDR3 DNA follows: TGTGCCAGCAGTTTCCAGGGAGGAAAACTGTTTTTT. The chain carries TRBV6-5 and TRBJ1-4; D might be TRBD1 (5 bases). The CDR3 is 12 amino acids. From germline, CDR1 is MNHEY and CDR2 SVGAGI. V lost 4 bases to trimming and J lost 10 bases, with 10 bases between them.

V gene TRBV4-2 combines with J gene TRBJ2-3; 9 positions agree with TRBD2. CDR1 is LGHNA, CDR2 YNFKEQ, per germline. The CDR3 length is 22 residues. Unmatched junction bases numbered 22, after V lost 2 bases and J lost 1 base. The CDR3 DNA reads as TGTGCCAGCAGCCAACCAACCCCCCTAGCGGGGCCCGGGTTAGGGGGCACAGATACGCAGTATTTT. Residues: CASSQPTPLAGPGLGGTDTQYF.

This clonotype was observed a handful of times. This may come from a read error, since a much larger clone is one base off. The chain couples TRBV28 to TRBJ2-4; D tentatively fits TRBD1 or TRBD2 (6 bases each). Germline V gives CDR1 MDHEN, CDR2 SYDVKM. This CDR3 is 15 amino acids long. The CDR3 DNA follows: TGTGCCAGCAGTCGAGGGGGGCAAGCCAAAAACATTCGGTACTTC. Its translation: CASSRGGQAKNIRYF.

The chain is built from TRBV12-3 or TRBV12-4 and TRBJ2-2, with TRBD1 matching over 9 bases. The CDR3 length is 17 residues. The trim removed 5 bases at V and 4 bases at J, leaving 11 bases unmatched. In DNA, the CDR3 is TGTGCCAGCAGTGAAGGCAGGACAGGGGAGGCCACCGGGGAGCTGTTTTTT. It yields the protein CASSEGRTGEATGELFF.

This sequence joins TRBV4-2 and TRBJ2-3; 7 nucleotides align to TRBD2. J lost 6 bases, V lost 0 bases, and 12 bases had no gene match. CDR3 length: 17 amino acids. Germline V lookup: CDR1 LGHNA, CDR2 YNFKEQ. CDR3 DNA: TGTGCCAGCAGCCAAGACCCTGGGACTACCCTAGCGGATACGCAGTATTTT. The encoded protein is CASSQDPGTTLADTQYF.

This clonotype was recorded a few times. The chain employs TRBV20-1 and TRBJ2-5; 9 bases agree with TRBD2. The CDR3 covers 15 residues. V was clipped by 5 bases and J by 7 bases; unmatched bases: 14. Germline CDR1 and CDR2: DFQATT and SNEGSKA (reference sequence). In nucleotides, the CDR3 is TGCAGTGCTCCGAACGGGCTAGCGGGGACCGGGACCCAGTACTTC. Translating it yields CSAPNGLAGTGTQYF.

This clonotype has more than one count but fewer than ten. The chain is built from TRBV7-2 and TRBJ2-7; TRBD2 aligns across 16 bases. The J call is doubtful: the DNA matches TRBJ2-5 better. The germline gives CDR1 SGHTA, CDR2 FQGNSA. The CDR3 runs to 18 residues. CDR3 nucleotide sequence: TGTGCCAGCAGCTACGCCGGGACTAGCGGGGGGGCCAAAGAGACCCAGTACTTC. Translation gives CASSYAGTSGGAKETQYF.

The rearrangement uses TRBV21-1 and TRBJ2-1. TRBV21-1 is classified as a pseudogene. The CDR3 sequence is 19 residues long. The CDR3, as DNA: TGTGCCAGCAGCCTCGTCCTTGATACGGACCGTTTCTCCTACAATGAGCAGTTCTTC. This encodes CASSLVLDTDRFSYNEQFF.

On this clonotype itself: At one boundary the junction diverges from the germline segment, which might be a read error. Written as DNA, the CDR3 is TGTGCCAGCAGCGTAGATAACCATGGCTACACCTTC. As protein: CASSVDNHGYTF. The chain is built from TRBV9 and TRBJ1-2; D remains ambiguous. Germline CDR1 is SGDLS and CDR2 is YYNGEE. There are 12 residues in the CDR3.